Listed here are 14 T cell receptor beta chains from one sample, sequenced in a study of blood T cell repertoires in COVID-19. Assay: immunoSEQ multiplex PCR; the TCRdb copy retains only in-frame clones and omits some. The sample carries some 170,000 clones, roughly 87% recorded once. Material: peripheral blood. These receptors all come from a woman aged 45-60 years with acute or convalescent COVID-19.

The chain has TRBV19 and TRBJ2-2; 9 nucleotides align to TRBD1. This CDR3 has 14 amino acids. J gave up 5 bases and V 8 bases, and 6 bases lay outside the gene matches. Germline V gene lookup returns CDR1 LNHDA and CDR2 SQIVND (reference sequence). The CDR3 loop reads CASFTGGGTGELFF. The CDR3 nucleotides read TGTGCCAGTTTTACAGGGGGCGGTACCGGGGAGCTGTTTTTT. The full variable domain, in which reference TRBV19 and TRBJ2-2 provide the parts outside the CDR3, is DGGITQSPKYLFRKEGQNVTLSCEQNLNHDAMYWYRQDPGQGLRLIYYSQIVNDFQKGDIAEGYSVSREKKESFPLTVTSAQKNPTAFYLCASFTGGGTGELFFGEGSRLTVL.

V and J are TRBV9 and TRBJ2-3, with D perhaps matching TRBD2 (7 bases). CDR1 and CDR2 (germline): SGDLS, YYNGEE. The CDR3 sequence is 14 residues long. The germline V and J ends were trimmed by 0 bases and 6 bases, with 11 bases remaining between them. The CDR3 region is CASSVAGGLDTQYF. For the CDR3, the DNA is TGTGCCAGCAGCGTAGCGGGGGGCTTGGATACGCAGTATTTT.

This chain uses TRBV6-5 with TRBJ2-7; TRBD1 is a possible D gene (6 bases). V was pared by 4 bases and J by 5 bases, with 15 bases between. CDR1 is MNHEY and CDR2 is SVGAGI in the germline V gene. The CDR3 has 14 amino acids. The CDR3 spells CASSLQGVEDEQYF. CDR3 nucleotides: TGTGCCAGCAGTTTACAGGGTGTGGAGGACGAGCAGTACTTC.

This chain joins TRBV2 and TRBJ1-1; D is undetermined. In germline, CDR1 is SNHLY, CDR2 FYNNEI. V lost 6 bases to trimming and J lost 4 bases, with 12 bases between them. This CDR3 has 13 amino acids. The CDR3 sequence: CASRDTLPTEAFF. CDR3 sequence (DNA): TGTGCCAGCAGAGACACGTTACCCACTGAAGCTTTCTTT.

The chain combines TRBV6-6 with TRBJ1-3; TRBD1 aligns across 8 bases. Per germline, CDR1 MNHNY and CDR2 SVGAGI (reference sequence). CDR3 length: 13 amino acids. Trimming removed 6 bases from V and 10 bases from J; junction bases left unmatched: 8. CDR3: CASSLGQGATIYF. The CDR3 coding sequence is TGTGCCAGCAGCCTTGGACAGGGCGCTACCATATATTTT.

This clone has just one count. The V call is TRBV19, the J call TRBJ2-1, with 13 bases aligning to TRBD2. Germline assignment: CDR1 LNHDA and CDR2 SQIVND (reference sequence). CDR3 length: 18 amino acids. The junction had 11 bases not matched to a gene; V was cut back by 4 bases and J by 5 bases. CDR3 sequence (DNA): TGTGCCAGTAGTAGCCAGGGGGCAGGACTAGCGGGAGACAATGAGCAGTTCTTC. Translation: CASSSQGAGLAGDNEQFF.

In this sample, this clone turned up a few times. This CDR3 is CASSLRDRETQYF. DNA of the CDR3: TGTGCCAGCAGTTTACGTGACAGAGAGACCCAGTACTTC. V is TRBV27 and J is TRBJ2-5, with D maybe TRBD1 (5 bases). V dropped 2 bases and J dropped 4 bases, with 8 bases sitting between them. Germline CDR1 reads MNHEY; CDR2 reads SMNVEV (reference sequence). This CDR3 is 13 amino acids long.

The V gene is TRBV18, the J gene TRBJ2-5; a weak D match, TRBD2 (5 bases). Germline values: CDR1 KGHSH, CDR2 LQKENI. V lost 1 base, J lost 2 bases, and 8 bases lay in between. The CDR3 spans 14 residues. CDR3 amino acids: CASSPLGRQETQYF. The CDR3 region has the DNA TGTGCCAGCTCACCACTGGGGAGACAAGAGACCCAGTACTTC.

The J gene is TRBJ2-5, the V gene TRBV10-3; 8 bases match TRBD1. CDR1 is ENHRY and CDR2 is SYGVKD in the germline V gene. This CDR3 comprises 12 residues. The J segment lost 4 bases and the V segment lost 11 bases, leaving 6 bases of the junction unmatched. The DNA for the CDR3 is TGTGCCGCCGGACAGGGAGGAGAGACCCAGTACTTC. Translated: CAAGQGGETQYF.

The rearrangement links TRBV19 to TRBJ1-1; D possibly corresponds to TRBD1 (5 bases). The germline V and J ends were trimmed by 5 bases and 3 bases, with 10 bases remaining between them. Germline V gives CDR1 LNHDA, CDR2 SQIVND (reference sequence). The CDR3 is 13 residues long. The CDR3 DNA reads as TGTGCCAGTAGTGGGGGGGTGGACACTGAAGCTTTCTTT. As protein: CASSGGVDTEAFF.

The J gene is TRBJ2-7, the V gene TRBV6-6, with 8 bases lining up with TRBD1. CDR3 length: 12 amino acids. V shed 8 bases and J 3 bases; nucleotides not matched to a gene: 3. The germline V gene has CDR1 MNHNY and CDR2 SVGAGI (reference sequence). CDR3 loop: CASSQGGYEQYF. The CDR3 DNA reads TGTGCCAGCTCACAGGGGGGCTACGAGCAGTACTTC.

The chain is built from TRBV6-2 or TRBV6-3 and TRBJ1-1; D gene uncertain. CDR1 is MNHEY and CDR2 is SVGEGT in the germline V gene. This CDR3 has 13 residues. Trimming shortened V by 5 bases and J by 6 bases, and 13 bases separated the two germline ends. The CDR3 region has the DNA TGTGCCAGCAGTCTCTTTCGCGGGCCTGAAGCTTTCTTT. It codes for CASSLFRGPEAFF.

This clone was found once. The rearrangement joins TRBV4-3 to TRBJ2-3; 9 positions match TRBD1. With 1 base clipped from V and 6 bases from J, the junction kept 11 bases outside the gene matches. The CDR3 is 17 residues long. In germline, CDR1 is LGHNA, CDR2 YSLEER. The CDR3 region has the DNA TGCGCCAGCAGCCAAGGACCGGGCCTGGGACAGGGCGATACGCAGTATTTT. Amino acids: CASSQGPGLGQGDTQYF.

The V gene is TRBV5-1, the J gene TRBJ1-2; 7 positions agree with TRBD1. CDR1 and CDR2 (germline): SGHRS, YFSETQ. V lost 0 bases to trimming and J lost 8 bases; unmatched junction nucleotides: 4. There are 13 residues in the CDR3. The CDR3 region has the DNA TGCGCCAGCAGCTTGGCCGACAGGGAGGGCTACACCTTC. It specifies CASSLADREGYTF.